This T cell receptor (beta chain) was documented in a study of radiation and T cells in renal cell carcinoma. Noted time point: baseline pretreatment blood. The sample's treatment: 15 Gy SBRT to primary tumor, nephrectomy 4 weeks later. Per the germline V gene, CDR1 is SGHTA and CDR2 is FQGNSA. With 5 bases removed from V and 2 bases from J, the gap between germline ends came to 8 bases. The CDR3 length is 13 residues. Generated by immunoSEQ multiplex PCR, the TCRdb table keeps only in-frame clones and is missing some. The sample records about 130,000 clones, approximately 90% being singletons. J is TRBJ2-3 and V is TRBV7-2; D is ambiguous. Sequenced material: blood, taken from a patient whose treatment included radiotherapy and nephrectomy. This sequence was found in a woman between 45 and 60 years old with renal cell carcinoma. DNA for the CDR3: TGTGCCAGCAGCACAGAGATCACAGATACGCAGTATTTT. Its translation is CASSTEITDTQYF.